Listed below are T cell receptor beta chains from one sample, sequenced in a study of T cells in localized non-small cell lung cancer. Using immunoSEQ multiplex PCR, the repertoire was profiled, and TCRdb retains in-frame clones only, with some absent. The profile shows some 39,000 clones, roughly 80% of them singletons. The sequenced sample was PBMCs, obtained before any cancer treatment. Receptor source: a woman aged 40-70 years with stage II squamous cell lung carcinoma. The CDR3 runs from the conserved cysteine through the conserved F or W. A D gene is named only where the DNA matches it firmly. Not all rows give a size; the values are once, few, many and, for expanded clones, a class.

>-|-|TRBJ2-2|15|TRBV9
CASSPPEPNTGELFF
TGTGCCAGCAGCCCCCCGGAGCCGAACACCGGGGAGCTGTTTTTT
>TRBD2|-|TRBJ2-7|10|TRBV20-1
CSAREGLEYF
TGCAGTGCTAGAGAGGGACTAGAGTACTTC
>-|-|TRBJ2-2|14|TRBV28
CATVGRRNTGELFF
TGTGCCACCGTTGGACGCCGGAACACCGGGGAGCTGTTTTTT
>TRBD2|-|TRBJ2-7|13|TRBV2
CASTGTNSYEQYF
TGTGCCAGCACCGGGACTAACTCCTACGAGCAGTACTTC
>-|-|TRBJ2-5|12|TRBV6-5
CASSTGVGTQYF
TGTGCCAGCAGTACGGGGGTAGGGACCCAGTACTTC
>-|-|TRBJ2-2|13|TRBV6-1
CATTGQSAGELFF
TGTGCCACCACGGGCCAGAGTGCCGGGGAGCTGTTTTTT
>-|-|TRBJ2-1|15|TRBV6-5
CASSYSNRGYNEQFF
TGTGCCAGCAGTTACTCGAATAGGGGTTACAATGAGCAGTTCTTC
>-|-|TRBJ2-6|13|TRBV19
CASSSDGANVLTF
TGTGCCAGTTCATCCGACGGGGCCAACGTCCTGACTTTC
>TRBD1|-|TRBJ2-3|15|TRBV11-2
CASSPRDRFTDTQYF
TGTGCCAGCAGCCCCCGGGACAGATTCACAGATACGCAGTATTTT
>TRBD1|-|TRBJ2-5|15|TRBV5-1
CASSRMGQEQETQYF
TGCGCCAGCAGCAGAATGGGACAGGAACAAGAGACCCAGTACTTC
>-|-|TRBJ2-7|17|TRBV28
CASPFAGGDTPPYEQYF
TGTGCCAGCCCTTTCGCAGGGGGGGACACTCCTCCCTACGAGCAGTACTTC
>-|-|TRBJ1-4|16|TRBV4-1
CASSQKKGTGNEKLFF
TGCGCCAGCAGCCAGAAGAAGGGTACAGGGAACGAAAAACTGTTTTTT
>-|-|TRBJ1-2|14|TRBV6-6
CASSQPGTNYGYTF
TGTGCCAGCAGTCAACCGGGAACTAACTATGGCTACACCTTC
>TRBD2|once|TRBJ2-1|18|TRBV9
CASSVDGLAGGFYNEQFF
TGTGCCAGCAGCGTAGACGGGCTAGCGGGGGGGTTTTACAATGAGCAGTTCTTC
>-|few|TRBJ2-7|15|TRBV27
CASSFGIGLAYEQYF
TGTGCCAGCAGTTTTGGAATTGGGCTAGCCTACGAGCAGTACTTC
>-|-|TRBJ1-4|15|TRBV28
CASSALPATNEKLFF
TGTGCCAGCAGTGCGTTACCGGCAACTAATGAAAAACTGTTTTTT
>TRBD2|-|TRBJ2-7|13|TRBV19
CATRLAGTYEQYF
TGTGCCACCCGACTAGCGGGAACCTACGAGCAGTACTTC
>TRBD1|-|TRBJ1-2|16|TRBV28
CASSLVQGAGNYGYTF
TGTGCCAGCAGTTTAGTCCAGGGGGCGGGTAACTATGGCTACACCTTC
>TRBD1|-|TRBJ2-2|15|TRBV6-6
CASRTGQGNTGELFF
TGTGCCAGCAGAACAGGACAGGGTAACACCGGGGAGCTGTTTTTT
>-|-|TRBJ1-2|14|TRBV25-1
CASSDSRAGYGYTF
TGTGCCAGCAGTGATAGCAGGGCCGGCTATGGCTACACCTTC
>-|-|TRBJ2-2|14|TRBV6-1
CASRRTGNTGELFF
TGTGCCAGCCGCAGGACGGGGAACACCGGGGAGCTGTTTTTT
>-|few|TRBJ1-5|14|TRBV28
CASSREDGNQPQHF
TGTGCCAGCAGCCGAGAAGACGGCAATCAGCCCCAGCATTTT